This T cell receptor (beta chain) was captured in a study of T cell responses to AZD1222 COVID-19 vaccine (dated by TCRdb to 2020 to 2023). Background on the whole study: AZD1222 recipients given second doses at about 4 weeks or at about 12 weeks were pooled, since spike-specific TCR depth and breadth were not found to differ between the two schedules. A total of about 230 trial participants underwent TCR sequencing, of whom some 210 received two doses of AZD1222 and about 25 received two doses of the MenACWY control vaccine. Trial participants were enrolled into age subgroups of 18-55, 56-69 and 70-plus years, which contained about 150, 27 and 61 TCR-sequenced participants, respectively.

Sequences MNHNY (CDR1) and SVGAGI (CDR2) are obtained from the germline V gene (reference sequence). Counted from cysteine to phenylalanine, this CDR3 has 14 amino acids. Only CDR3 DNA remains: 42 bases, in frame from the first base. V and J are truncated by 7 bases and 10 bases respectively, leaving an intervening sequence of 17 bases. This clone appeared a single time. What this receptor recognizes is not known. Per-base qualities were not stored, and no clone one base away is much larger. Broader findings and caveats from the paper: Because no day 14 peak-response samples were available, repertoires were characterized only after the peak T cell response. Participants were mostly white British and included more females than males, and it was suggested by the authors that clonal diversity may have been underestimated. A significant rise in spike-specific TCR breadth and depth was observed after two AZD1222 doses relative to day 0 and relative to MenACWY recipients. Reportedly, almost half of the unique spike-specific TCRs recognized epitopes lying outside the regions that are mutated in the B.1.351 and B.1.1.7 variants. Conclusions about previously exposed vaccinees were limited because only six AZD1222 recipients were SARS-CoV-2 seropositive at baseline. In the small 56-69-year group, the increase in depth fell short of significance, most likely because of low power. CD4 TCRs associated with the vaccine covered the entire spike protein, and the dominant responses were in regions 160-218 and 743-854.

The CDR3 regions of human TCRbeta chains were analyzed by immunosequencing. Concerning the study's data processing: Repertoire TCRs were matched against a reference library of SARS-CoV-2-specific TCRs generated with the MIRA antigen-specificity platform. Breadth was defined as the fraction of unique TCRs that were SARS-CoV-2-associated. Depth was defined as the fraction of total T cells that were SARS-CoV-2-associated. Each spike-specific TCR was assigned to its reactive spike region and to a CD4 or CD8 class using the MIRA data. Log10-transformed breadth and depth values were compared by one-way ANOVA with Sidak's multiple comparisons tests. This is the immuneACCESS table as TCRdb keeps it, with only in-frame sequences that have V and J called. A part of the clones is gone; compared with another copy, unresolved V genes explain less than half, and the rest is unexplained. Clone size and the V and J calls come from that table; the DNA yielded D and trimming. The sample contains 130,000 or so clones, 90% of them found a single time. The top ten clones comprise roughly 7.8% of the sample.

The time point label for this specimen denotes: baseline before first vaccination. Vaccinee samples were obtained from the UK trials COV001 and COV002, which included a single-blind randomized controlled phase 2/3 trial of AZD1222 (ChAdOx1 nCoV-19) in healthy adults. For TCRbeta chain sequencing, PBMC samples from trial participants were taken at day 0 and at day 28 after the second dose. This receptor was taken from an adult in good health. The V and J genes are TRBV6-6 and TRBJ1-6; the D gene identity is not certain. The starting material was peripheral blood, obtained on day 0 of AZD1222 vaccination. The CDR3 reads as follows: CASIAGPSTSPLHF. The DNA sequence is TGTGCCAGCATCGCGGGTCCCTCTACGTCACCCCTCCACTTT.